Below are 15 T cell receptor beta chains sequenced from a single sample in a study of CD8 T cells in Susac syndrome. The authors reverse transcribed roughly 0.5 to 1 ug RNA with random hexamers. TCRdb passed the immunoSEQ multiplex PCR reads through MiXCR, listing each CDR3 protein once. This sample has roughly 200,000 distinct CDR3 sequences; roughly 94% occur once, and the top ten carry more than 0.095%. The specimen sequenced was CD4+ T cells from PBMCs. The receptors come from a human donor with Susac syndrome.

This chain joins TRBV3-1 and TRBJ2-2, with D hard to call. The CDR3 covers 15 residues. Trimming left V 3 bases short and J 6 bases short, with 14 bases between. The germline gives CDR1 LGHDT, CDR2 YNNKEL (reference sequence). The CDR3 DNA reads TGTGCCAGCAGCCAGACCCATGCAAAGGCCGGGGAGCTGTTTTTT. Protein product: CASSQTHAKAGELFF.

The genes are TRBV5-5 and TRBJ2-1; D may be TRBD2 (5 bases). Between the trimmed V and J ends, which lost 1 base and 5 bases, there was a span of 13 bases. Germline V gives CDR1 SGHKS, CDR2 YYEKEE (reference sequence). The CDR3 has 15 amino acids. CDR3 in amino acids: CASSLITGSHNEQFF. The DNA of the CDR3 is TGTGCCAGCAGCTTGATAACGGGGTCCCACAATGAGCAGTTCTTC.

CDR3 amino acids: CASSERGGPDTQYF. Here the CDR3 DNA reads TGTGCCAGTAGTGAGCGGGGGGGGCCAGATACGCAGTATTTT. The gene calls are TRBV19 and TRBJ2-3; the match to TRBD2 covers 10 bases. CDR1 LNHDA and CDR2 SQIVND come from the germline V gene (reference sequence). V was pared by 5 bases and J by 4 bases, with 3 bases of the junction left unmatched. CDR3 length: 14 residues. Looking up the rest from reference TRBV19 and TRBJ2-3 gives the full variable domain: DGGITQSPKYLFRKEGQNVTLSCEQNLNHDAMYWYRQDPGQGLRLIYYSQIVNDFQKGDIAEGYSVSREKKESFPLTVTSAQKNPTAFYLCASSERGGPDTQYFGPGTRLTVL.

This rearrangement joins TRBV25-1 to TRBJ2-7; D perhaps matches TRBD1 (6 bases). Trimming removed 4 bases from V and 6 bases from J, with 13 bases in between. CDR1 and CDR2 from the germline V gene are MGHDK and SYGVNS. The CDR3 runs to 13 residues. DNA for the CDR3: TGTGCCAGCAGTGGGGCAGGGGCCGGCGAGCAGTACTTC. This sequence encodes CASSGAGAGEQYF.

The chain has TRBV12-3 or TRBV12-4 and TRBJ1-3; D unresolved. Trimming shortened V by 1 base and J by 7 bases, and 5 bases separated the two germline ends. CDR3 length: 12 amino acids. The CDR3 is CASSLGGNTIYF. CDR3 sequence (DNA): TGTGCCAGCAGTTTAGGCGGCAACACCATATATTTT.

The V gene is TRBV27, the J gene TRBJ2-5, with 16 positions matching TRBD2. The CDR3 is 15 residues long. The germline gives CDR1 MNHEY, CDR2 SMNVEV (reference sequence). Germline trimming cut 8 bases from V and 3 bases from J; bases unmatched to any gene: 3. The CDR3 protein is CASAGLAGGEETQYF. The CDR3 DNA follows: TGTGCCAGCGCGGGACTAGCGGGGGGGGAAGAGACCCAGTACTTC.

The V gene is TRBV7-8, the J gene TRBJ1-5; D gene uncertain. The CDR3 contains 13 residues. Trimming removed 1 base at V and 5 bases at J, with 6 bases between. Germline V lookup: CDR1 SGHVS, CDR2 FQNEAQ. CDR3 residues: CASSLESDQPQHF. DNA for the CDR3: TGTGCCAGCAGCTTAGAGTCAGATCAGCCCCAGCATTTT.

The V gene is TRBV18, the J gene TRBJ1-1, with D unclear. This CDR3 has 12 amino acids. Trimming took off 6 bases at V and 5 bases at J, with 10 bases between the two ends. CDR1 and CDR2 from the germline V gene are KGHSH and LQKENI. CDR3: CASSVIGTEAFF. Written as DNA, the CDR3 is TGTGCCAGCTCTGTAATCGGTACTGAAGCTTTCTTT.

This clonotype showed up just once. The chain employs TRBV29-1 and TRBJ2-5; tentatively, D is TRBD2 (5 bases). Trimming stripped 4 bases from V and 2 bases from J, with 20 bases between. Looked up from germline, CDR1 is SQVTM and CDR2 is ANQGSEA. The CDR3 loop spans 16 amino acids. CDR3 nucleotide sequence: TGCAGCGTTGCCCCCTTCCATAGCGCATCACAAGAGACCCAGTACTTC. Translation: CSVAPFHSASQETQYF. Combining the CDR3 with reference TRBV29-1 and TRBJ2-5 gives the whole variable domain SAVISQKPSRDICQRGTSLTIQCQVDSQVTMMFWYRQQPGQSLTLIATANQGSEATYESGFVIDKFPISRPNLTFSTLTVSNMSPEDSSIYLCSVAPFHSASQETQYFGPGTRLLVL.

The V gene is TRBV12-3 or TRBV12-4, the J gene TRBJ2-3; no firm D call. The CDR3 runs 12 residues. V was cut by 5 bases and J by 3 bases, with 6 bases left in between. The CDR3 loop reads CASSRATDTQYF. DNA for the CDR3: TGTGCCAGCAGTCGAGCGACAGATACGCAGTATTTT.

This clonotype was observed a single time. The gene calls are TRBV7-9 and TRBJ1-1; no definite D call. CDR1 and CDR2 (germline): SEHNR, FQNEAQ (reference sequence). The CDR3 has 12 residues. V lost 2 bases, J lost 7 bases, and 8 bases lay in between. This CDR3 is CASSLFGFEAFF. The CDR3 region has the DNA TGTGCCAGCAGCTTATTCGGGTTTGAAGCTTTCTTT. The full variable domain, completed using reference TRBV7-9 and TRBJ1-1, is DTGVSQNPRHKITKRGQNVTFRCDPISEHNRLYWYRQTLGQGPEFLTYFQNEAQLEKSRLLSDRFSAERPKGSFSTLEIQRTEQGDSAMYLCASSLFGFEAFFGQGTRLTVV.

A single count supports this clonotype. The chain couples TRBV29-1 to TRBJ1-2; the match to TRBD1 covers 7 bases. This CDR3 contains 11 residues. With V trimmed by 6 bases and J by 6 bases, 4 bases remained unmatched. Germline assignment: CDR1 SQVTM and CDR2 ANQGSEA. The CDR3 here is CSVRGTDGYTF. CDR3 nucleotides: TGCAGCGTCCGCGGGACAGATGGCTACACCTTC.

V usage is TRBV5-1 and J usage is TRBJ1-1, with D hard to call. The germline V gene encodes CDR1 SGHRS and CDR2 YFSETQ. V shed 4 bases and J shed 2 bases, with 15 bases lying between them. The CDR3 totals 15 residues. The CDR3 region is CASSPQAGLNTEAFF. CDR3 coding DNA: TGCGCCAGCAGCCCCCAGGCGGGCCTCAACACTGAAGCTTTCTTT.

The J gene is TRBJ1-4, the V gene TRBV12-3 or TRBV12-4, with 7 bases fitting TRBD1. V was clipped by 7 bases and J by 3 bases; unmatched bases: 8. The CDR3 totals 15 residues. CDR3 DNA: TGTGCCAGCAAACCCGGGACAGTGTCTAATGAAAAACTGTTTTTT. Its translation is CASKPGTVSNEKLFF.

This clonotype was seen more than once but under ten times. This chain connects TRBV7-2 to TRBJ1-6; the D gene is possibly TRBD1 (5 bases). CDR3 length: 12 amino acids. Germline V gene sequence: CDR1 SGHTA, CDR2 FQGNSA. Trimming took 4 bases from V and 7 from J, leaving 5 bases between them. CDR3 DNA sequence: TGTGCCAGCAGCTGGGGGAATTCACCCCTCCACTTT. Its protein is CASSWGNSPLHF.